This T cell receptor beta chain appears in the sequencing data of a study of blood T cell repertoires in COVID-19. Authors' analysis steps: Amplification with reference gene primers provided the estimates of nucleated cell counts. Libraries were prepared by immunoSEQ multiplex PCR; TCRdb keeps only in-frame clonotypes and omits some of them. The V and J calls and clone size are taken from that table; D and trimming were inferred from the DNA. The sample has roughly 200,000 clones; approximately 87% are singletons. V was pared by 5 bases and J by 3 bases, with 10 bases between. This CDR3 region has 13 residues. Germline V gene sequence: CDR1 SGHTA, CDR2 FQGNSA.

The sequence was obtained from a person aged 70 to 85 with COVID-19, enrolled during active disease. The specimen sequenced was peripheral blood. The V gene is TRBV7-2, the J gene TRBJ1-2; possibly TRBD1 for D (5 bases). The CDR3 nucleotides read TGTGCCAGCAGCCCCCAGGGATACTATGGCTACACCTTC. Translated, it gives CASSPQGYYGYTF.